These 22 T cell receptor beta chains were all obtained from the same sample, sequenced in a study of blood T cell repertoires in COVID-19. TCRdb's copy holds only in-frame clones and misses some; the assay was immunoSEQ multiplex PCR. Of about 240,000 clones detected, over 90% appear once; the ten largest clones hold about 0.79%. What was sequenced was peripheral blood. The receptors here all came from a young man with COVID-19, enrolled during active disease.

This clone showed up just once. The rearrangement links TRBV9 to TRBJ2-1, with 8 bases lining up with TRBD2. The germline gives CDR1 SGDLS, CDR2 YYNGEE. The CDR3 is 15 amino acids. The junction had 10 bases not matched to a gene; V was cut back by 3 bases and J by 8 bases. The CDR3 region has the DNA TGTGCCAGCAGCGCCGCCGGGACGGGAGGGGATGAGCAGTTCTTC. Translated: CASSAAGTGGDEQFF.

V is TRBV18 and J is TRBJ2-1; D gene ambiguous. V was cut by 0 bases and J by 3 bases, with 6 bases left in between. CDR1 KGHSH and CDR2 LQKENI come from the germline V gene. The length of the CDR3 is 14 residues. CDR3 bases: TGTGCCAGCTCACCACCGTCACTCTACAATGAGCAGTTCTTC. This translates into CASSPPSLYNEQFF. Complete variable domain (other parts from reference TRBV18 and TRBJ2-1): NAGVMQNPRHLVRRRGQEARLRCSPMKGHSHVYWYRQLPEEGLKFMVYLQKENIIDESGMPKERFSAEFPKEGPSILRIQQVVRGDSAAYFCASSPPSLYNEQFFGPGTRLTVL.

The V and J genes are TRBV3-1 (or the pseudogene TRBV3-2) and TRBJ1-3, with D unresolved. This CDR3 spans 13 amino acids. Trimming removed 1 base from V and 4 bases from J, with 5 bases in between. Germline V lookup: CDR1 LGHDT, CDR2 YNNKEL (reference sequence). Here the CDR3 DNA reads TGTGCCAGCAGCCAAGTGGAGGGAAACACCATATATTTT. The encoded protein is CASSQVEGNTIYF.

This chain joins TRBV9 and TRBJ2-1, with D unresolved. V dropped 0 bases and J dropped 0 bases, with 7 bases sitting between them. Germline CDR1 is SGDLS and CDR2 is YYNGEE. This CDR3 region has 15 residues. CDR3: CASSVGLISYNEQFF. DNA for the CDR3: TGTGCCAGCAGCGTAGGACTCATCTCCTACAATGAGCAGTTCTTC.

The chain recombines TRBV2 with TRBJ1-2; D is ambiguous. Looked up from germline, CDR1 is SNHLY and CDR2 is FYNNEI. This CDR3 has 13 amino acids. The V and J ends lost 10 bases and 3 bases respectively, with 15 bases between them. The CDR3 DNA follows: TGTGCCATCGGGCCCGGGAGGGACTATGGCTACACCTTC. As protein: CAIGPGRDYGYTF.

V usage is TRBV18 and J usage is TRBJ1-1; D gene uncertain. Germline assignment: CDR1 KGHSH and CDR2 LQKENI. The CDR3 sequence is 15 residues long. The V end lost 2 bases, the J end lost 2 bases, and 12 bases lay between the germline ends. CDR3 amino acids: CASSPTRTANTEAFF. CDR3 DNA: TGTGCCAGCTCACCAACCCGTACAGCAAACACTGAAGCTTTCTTT.

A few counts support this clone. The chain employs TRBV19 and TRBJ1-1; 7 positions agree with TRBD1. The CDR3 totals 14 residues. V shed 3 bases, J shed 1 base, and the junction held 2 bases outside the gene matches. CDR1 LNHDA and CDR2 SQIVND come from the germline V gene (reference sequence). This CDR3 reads CASSMGTANTEAFF. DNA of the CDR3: TGTGCCAGTAGTATGGGGACAGCGAACACTGAAGCTTTCTTT.

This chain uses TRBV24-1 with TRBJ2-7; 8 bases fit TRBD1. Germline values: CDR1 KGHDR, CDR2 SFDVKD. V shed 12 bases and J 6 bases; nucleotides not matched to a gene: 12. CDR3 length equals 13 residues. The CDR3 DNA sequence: TGTGCCCTCCCGGGACAGGTAATACGCGAGCAGTACTTC. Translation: CALPGQVIREQYF.

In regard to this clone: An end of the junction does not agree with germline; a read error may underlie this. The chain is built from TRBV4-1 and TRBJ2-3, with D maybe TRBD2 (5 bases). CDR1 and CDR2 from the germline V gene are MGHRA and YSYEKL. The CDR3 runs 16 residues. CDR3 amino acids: CASSQTQAARTDTQYF. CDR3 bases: TGCGCCAGCAGCCAAACTCAAGCGGCTCGCACCGATACGCAGTATTTT.

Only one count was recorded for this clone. Written as DNA, the CDR3 is TGTGCCACCGCGACTAGCGGGGGGGCGATACGGGAGACCCAGTACTTC. Its translation is CATATSGGAIRETQYF. V gene TRBV19 combines with J gene TRBJ2-5, with TRBD2 matching 14 bases. With V trimmed by 10 bases and J by 5 bases, 12 bases remained unmatched. The CDR3 loop spans 16 amino acids. Germline-derived CDR1 and CDR2 are LNHDA and SQIVND (reference sequence).

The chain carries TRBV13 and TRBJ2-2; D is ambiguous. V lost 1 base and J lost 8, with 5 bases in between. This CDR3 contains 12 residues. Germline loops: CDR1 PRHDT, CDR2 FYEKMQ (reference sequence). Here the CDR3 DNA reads TGTGCCAGCAGCTTAGCTTTGGGGGAGCTGTTTTTT. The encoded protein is CASSLALGELFF.

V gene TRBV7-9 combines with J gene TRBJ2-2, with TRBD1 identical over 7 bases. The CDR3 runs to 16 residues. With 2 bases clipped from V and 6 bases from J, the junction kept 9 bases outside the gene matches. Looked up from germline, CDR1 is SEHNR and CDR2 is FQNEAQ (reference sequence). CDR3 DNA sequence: TGTGCCAGCAGCTTAAGGGGGACAGTAGGCTCCGGGGAGCTGTTTTTT. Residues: CASSLRGTVGSGELFF.

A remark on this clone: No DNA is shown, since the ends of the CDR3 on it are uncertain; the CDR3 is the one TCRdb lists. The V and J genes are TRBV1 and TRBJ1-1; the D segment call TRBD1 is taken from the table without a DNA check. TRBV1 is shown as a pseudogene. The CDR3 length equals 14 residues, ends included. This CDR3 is CTSSQDRWGQGAFF.

CDR3 nucleotide sequence: TGCGCCAGCAGTCTGCGACAGGTCCTCGGGGATGGCTACACCTTC. Amino acid sequence: CASSLRQVLGDGYTF. The rearrangement uses TRBV4-1 and TRBJ1-2, with TRBD1 as a possible D gene (6 bases). CDR3 length equals 15 residues. Trimming cost V 6 bases and J 6 bases, with 20 bases left between them. CDR1 is MGHRA and CDR2 is YSYEKL in the germline V gene.

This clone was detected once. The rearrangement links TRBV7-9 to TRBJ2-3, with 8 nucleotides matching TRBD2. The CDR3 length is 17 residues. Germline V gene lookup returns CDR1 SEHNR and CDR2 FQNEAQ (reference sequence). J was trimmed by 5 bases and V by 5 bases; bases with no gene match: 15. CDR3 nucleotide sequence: TGTGCCAGCAGCATGCTAGTTCGGGGGGGAGGAGGAGATACGCAGTATTTT. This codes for CASSMLVRGGGGDTQYF. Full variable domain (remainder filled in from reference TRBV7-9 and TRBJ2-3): DTGVSQNPRHKITKRGQNVTFRCDPISEHNRLYWYRQTLGQGPEFLTYFQNEAQLEKSRLLSDRFSAERPKGSFSTLEIQRTEQGDSAMYLCASSMLVRGGGGDTQYFGPGTRLTVL.

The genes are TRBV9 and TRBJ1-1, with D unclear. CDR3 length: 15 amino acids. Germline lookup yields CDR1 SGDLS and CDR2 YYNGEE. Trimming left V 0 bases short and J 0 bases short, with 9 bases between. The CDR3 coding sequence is TGTGCCAGCAGCGTAGGAGGGAAGGTGAACACTGAAGCTTTCTTT. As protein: CASSVGGKVNTEAFF.

The CDR3 reads CASSEDRGRNDGYTF. CDR3 bases: TGTGCCAGCAGTGAGGACAGGGGGCGCAACGATGGCTACACCTTC. This chain uses TRBV2 with TRBJ1-2; TRBD1 agrees at 11 bases. Germline CDR1 and CDR2: SNHLY and FYNNEI. This CDR3 region has 15 residues. V shed 3 bases, J shed 6 bases, and the junction held 6 bases outside the gene matches.

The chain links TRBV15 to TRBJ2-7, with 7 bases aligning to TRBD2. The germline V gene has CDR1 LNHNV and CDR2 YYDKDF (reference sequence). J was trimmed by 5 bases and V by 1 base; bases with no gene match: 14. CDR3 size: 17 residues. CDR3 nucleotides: TGTGCCACCAGCAGAGGGAGCGGGGTAGGTAGGTCCCACGAGCAGTACTTC. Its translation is CATSRGSGVGRSHEQYF.

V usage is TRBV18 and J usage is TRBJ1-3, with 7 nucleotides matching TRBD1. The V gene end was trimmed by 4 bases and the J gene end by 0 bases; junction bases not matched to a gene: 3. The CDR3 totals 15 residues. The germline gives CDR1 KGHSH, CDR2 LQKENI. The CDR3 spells CASSRDSFSGNTIYF. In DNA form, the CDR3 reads TGTGCCAGCTCACGGGACAGTTTCTCTGGAAACACCATATATTTT.

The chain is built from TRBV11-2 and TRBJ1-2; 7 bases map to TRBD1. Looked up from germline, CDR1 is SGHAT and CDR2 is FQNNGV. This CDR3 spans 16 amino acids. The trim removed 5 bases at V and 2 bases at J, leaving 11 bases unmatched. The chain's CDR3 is CASSALQGTNNYGYTF. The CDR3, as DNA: TGTGCCAGCAGCGCACTACAGGGGACAAACAACTATGGCTACACCTTC.

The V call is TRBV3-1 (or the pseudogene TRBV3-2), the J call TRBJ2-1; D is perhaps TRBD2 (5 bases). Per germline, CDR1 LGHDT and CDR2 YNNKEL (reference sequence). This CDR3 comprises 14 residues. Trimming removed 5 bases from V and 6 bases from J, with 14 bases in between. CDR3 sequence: CASSSPGKSNEQFF. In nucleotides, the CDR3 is TGTGCCAGCAGCTCCCCCGGGAAAAGCAATGAGCAGTTCTTC.

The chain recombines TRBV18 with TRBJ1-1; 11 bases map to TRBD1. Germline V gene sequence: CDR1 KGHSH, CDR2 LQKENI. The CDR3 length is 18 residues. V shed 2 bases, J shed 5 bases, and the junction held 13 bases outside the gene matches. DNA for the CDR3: TGTGCCAGCTCACCATACTCCGGGACAGGGGGTACAGGGACTGAAGCTTTCTTT. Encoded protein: CASSPYSGTGGTGTEAFF.